The sample holds many counts of the clone carrying this T cell receptor beta chain. The data derive from a study of early T cells in non-severe SARS-CoV-2 infection. Germline assignment: CDR1 SGDLS and CDR2 YYNGEE. The CDR3 loop spans 14 amino acids. V lost 0 bases and J lost 4; bases outside the gene matches: 1. TCRdb independently ran MiXCR on the 5' RACE reads; one entry per CDR3 protein. The sample has tens of thousands of distinct CDR3 sequences, around 12% seen once. Here the sequenced sample was whole blood, taken at baseline. The chain combines TRBV9 with TRBJ2-7, with 10 bases aligning to TRBD2. The source is an adult who was a healthcare worker with PCR-confirmed SARS-CoV-2 infection or an uninfected control (not recorded which). The donor label of this sample is uncertain. DNA for the CDR3: TGTGCCAGCAGCGTAGCTAGCGGGGGATACGAGCAGTACTTC. Translation: CASSVASGGYEQYF.